Reported below is one T cell receptor (beta chain). No antigen is known for it. The table came from immunoSEQ multiplex PCR; TCRdb's copy has only in-frame clones and leaves some out. The sample gives 130,000 to 150,000 clones, about 89% of which show up once; approximately 3% is in the top ten. Per the germline V gene, CDR1 is MDHEN and CDR2 is SYDVKM. There are 17 residues in the CDR3. The ends lost 5 bases at V and 2 bases at J; junction bases unmatched: 11. This record comes from a study of T cell responses to AZD1222 COVID-19 vaccine. Study outcomes and limitations: Baseline seropositivity characterized only a handful of AZD1222 recipients. Rises in breadth and depth of Spike-specific TCRs came after two AZD1222 doses.

This receptor was identified in an adult in good health. Here the sequenced sample was peripheral blood, taken on day 0 of MenACWY control vaccination. The rearrangement joins TRBV28 to TRBJ1-2, with 10 bases lining up with TRBD1. DNA of the CDR3: TGTGCCAGCAGTCCTACCGTCCCGGGACAGGGGAACTATGGCTACACCTTC. It is translated as CASSPTVPGQGNYGYTF.